The clone carrying this TCR beta chain was found many times. The target antigen is unknown. J lost 3 bases, V lost 4 bases, and 7 bases had no gene match. This CDR3 is built from 15 residues. In germline, CDR1 is MDHEN, CDR2 SYDVKM. The sample belongs to a study of T cells in Graves' hyperthyroidism and ophthalmopathy. Study summary: Prior to any treatment, at the point of initial diagnosis, peripheral blood was collected.

Findings and limits, study-wide: Stable hyperthyroidism was told apart from ophthalmopathy by a model built on 13 V-J features.

The PBMCs were sourced from fresh peripheral blood (more than 8.5 ml). It was RNA transcripts that yielded the amplified TCR beta CDR3 regions. First-round RT-PCR with HTBI primers amplified the TCR CDR3 region. In TCRdb, the multiplex PCR reads were re-called with MiXCR into one record per CDR3 protein. The data contain around 340,000 distinct CDR3 sequences, approximately 14% of them seen just once; the ten biggest clones take up about 26%. Sequencing was done on a sample of blood. V usage is TRBV28 and J usage is TRBJ2-3; 7 bases are shared with TRBD2. The sequence derives from a woman aged 25 to 39 with Graves' hyperthyroidism. CDR3 DNA: TGTGCCAGCAGTTACGGGACTACTCAGACAGATACGCAGTATTTT. Translating it yields CASSYGTTQTDTQYF.